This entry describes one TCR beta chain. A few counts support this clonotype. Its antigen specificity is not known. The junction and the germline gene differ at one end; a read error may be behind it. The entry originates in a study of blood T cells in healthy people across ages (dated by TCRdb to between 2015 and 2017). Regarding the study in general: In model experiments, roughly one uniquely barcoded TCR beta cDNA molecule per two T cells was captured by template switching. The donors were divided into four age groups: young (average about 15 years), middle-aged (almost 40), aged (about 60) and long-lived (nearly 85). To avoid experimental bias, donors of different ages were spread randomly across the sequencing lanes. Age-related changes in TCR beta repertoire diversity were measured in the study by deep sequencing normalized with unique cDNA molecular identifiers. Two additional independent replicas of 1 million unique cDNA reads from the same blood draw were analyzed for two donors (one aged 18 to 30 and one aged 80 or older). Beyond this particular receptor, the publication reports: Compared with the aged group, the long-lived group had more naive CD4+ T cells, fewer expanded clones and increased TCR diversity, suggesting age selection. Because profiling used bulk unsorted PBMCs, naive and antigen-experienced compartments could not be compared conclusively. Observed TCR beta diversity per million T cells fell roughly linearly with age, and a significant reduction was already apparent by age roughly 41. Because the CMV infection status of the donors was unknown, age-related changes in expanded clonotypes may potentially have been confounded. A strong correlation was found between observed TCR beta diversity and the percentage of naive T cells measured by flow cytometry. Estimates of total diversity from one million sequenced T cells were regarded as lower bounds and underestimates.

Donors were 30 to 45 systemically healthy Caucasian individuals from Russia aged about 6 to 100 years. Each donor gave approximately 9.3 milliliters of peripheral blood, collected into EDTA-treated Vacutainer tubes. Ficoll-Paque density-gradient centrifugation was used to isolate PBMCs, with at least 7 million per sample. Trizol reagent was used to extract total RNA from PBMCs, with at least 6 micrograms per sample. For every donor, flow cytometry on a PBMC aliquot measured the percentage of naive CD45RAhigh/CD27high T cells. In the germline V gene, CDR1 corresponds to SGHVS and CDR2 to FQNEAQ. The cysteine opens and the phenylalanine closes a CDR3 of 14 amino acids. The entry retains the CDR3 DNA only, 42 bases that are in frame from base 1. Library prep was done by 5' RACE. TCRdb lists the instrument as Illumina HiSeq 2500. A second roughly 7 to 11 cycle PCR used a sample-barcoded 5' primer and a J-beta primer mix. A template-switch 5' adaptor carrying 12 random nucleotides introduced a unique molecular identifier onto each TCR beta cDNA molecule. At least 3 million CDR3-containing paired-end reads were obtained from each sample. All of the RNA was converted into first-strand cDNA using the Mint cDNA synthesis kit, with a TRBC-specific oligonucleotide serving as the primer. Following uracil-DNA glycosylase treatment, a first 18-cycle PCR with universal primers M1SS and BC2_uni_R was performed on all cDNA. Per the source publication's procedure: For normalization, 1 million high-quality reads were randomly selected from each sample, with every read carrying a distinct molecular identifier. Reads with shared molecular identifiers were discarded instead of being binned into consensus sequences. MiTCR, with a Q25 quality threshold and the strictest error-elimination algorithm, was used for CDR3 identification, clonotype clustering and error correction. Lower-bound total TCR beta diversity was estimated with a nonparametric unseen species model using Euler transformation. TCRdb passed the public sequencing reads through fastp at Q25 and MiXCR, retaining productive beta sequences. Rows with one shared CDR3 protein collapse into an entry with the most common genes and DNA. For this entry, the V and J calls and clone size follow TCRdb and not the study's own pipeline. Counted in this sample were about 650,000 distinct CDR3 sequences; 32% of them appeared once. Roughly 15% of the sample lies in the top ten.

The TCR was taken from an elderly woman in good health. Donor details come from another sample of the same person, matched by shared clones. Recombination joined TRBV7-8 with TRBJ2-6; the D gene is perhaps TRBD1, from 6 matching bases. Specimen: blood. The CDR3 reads CAGGGSSGANVRTF. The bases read TGTGCCGGGGGCGGAAGCTCTGGGGCCAACGTCCGGACTTTC.